This T cell receptor beta chain was sequenced during a study of blood T cell repertoires in COVID-19. CDR3 size: 15 residues. Looked up from germline, CDR1 is MNHEY and CDR2 is SVGAGI. The V gene lost 6 bases and the J gene lost 7 bases, with 19 bases spanning the gap. Using immunoSEQ multiplex PCR, the repertoire was profiled, and TCRdb retains in-frame clones only, with some absent. The repertoire has approximately 200,000 clones, roughly four fifths of them found once; the top ten carry nearly 9.5%. The sequence was obtained from a man aged 35 to 55 who had recovered from COVID-19. What was sequenced was PBMCs or T cells enriched from blood (not recorded which). The genes are TRBV6-5 and TRBJ1-5; D is perhaps TRBD1 (6 bases). DNA of the CDR3: TGTGCCAGCAGGAAAGGGGGAGGGGTCGGACAGCCCCAGCATTTT. This codes for CASRKGGGVGQPQHF.